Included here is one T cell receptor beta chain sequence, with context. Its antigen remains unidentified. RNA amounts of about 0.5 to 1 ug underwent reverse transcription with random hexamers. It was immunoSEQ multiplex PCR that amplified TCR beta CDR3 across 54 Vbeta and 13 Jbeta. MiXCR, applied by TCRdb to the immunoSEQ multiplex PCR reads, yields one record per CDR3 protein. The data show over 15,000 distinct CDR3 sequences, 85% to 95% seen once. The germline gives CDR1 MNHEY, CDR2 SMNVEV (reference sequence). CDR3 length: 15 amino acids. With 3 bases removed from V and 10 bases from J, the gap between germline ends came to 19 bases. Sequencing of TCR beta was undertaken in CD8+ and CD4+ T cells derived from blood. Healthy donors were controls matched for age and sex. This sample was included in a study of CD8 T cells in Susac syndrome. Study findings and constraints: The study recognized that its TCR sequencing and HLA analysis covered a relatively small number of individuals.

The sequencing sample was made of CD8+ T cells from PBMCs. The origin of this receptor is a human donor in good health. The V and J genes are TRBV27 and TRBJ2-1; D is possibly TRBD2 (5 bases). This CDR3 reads CASSFGSASPSEQFF. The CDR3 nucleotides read TGTGCCAGCAGTTTCGGATCCGCTAGCCCCTCCGAGCAGTTCTTC.